This TCR beta chain stems from a study of a mutant IDH1 vaccine in newly diagnosed glioma. Noted time point: baseline, week 1 (first vaccination visit). This sample's treatment: pre-vaccination baseline after standard-of-care therapy. This clone was found a few times. Clones were read by immunoSEQ multiplex PCR, and TCRdb kept only the in-frame ones, dropping some. Here the sample spans some 100,000 clones, roughly 85% being singletons. The V and J ends lost 1 base and 1 base respectively, with 7 bases between them. This CDR3 region has 14 residues. Germline CDR1 is SEHNR and CDR2 is FQNEAQ (reference sequence).

The chain carries TRBV7-9 and TRBJ1-1; D gene ambiguous. The sample consisted of PBMCs, taken from a glioma patient treated with radiotherapy, temozolomide or both. The receptor was derived from a woman aged 50 to 60 with glioma. The CDR3 DNA reads as TGTGCCAGCAGCTTAGGTTGGGGGAACACTGAAGCTTTCTTT. It encodes CASSLGWGNTEAFF.